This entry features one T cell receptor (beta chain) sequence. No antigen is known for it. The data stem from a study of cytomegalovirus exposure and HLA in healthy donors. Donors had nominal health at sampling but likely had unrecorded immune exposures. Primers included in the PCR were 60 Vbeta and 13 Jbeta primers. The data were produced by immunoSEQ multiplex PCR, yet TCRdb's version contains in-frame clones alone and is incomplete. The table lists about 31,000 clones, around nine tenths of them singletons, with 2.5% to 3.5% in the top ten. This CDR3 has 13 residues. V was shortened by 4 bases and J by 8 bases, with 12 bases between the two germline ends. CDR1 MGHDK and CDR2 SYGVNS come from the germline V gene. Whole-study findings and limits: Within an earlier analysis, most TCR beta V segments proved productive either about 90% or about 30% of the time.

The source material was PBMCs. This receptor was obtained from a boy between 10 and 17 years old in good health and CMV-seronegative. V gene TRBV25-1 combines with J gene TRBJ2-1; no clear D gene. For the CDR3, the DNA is TGTGCCAGCAGTGTTATAATGAGCGATGAGCAGTTCTTC. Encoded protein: CASSVIMSDEQFF.